This T cell receptor beta chain appears in the sequencing data of a study of T-cell memory formation after mild COVID-19. Study-level findings and limits: Later expanders leaned CD4+, whereas day 15 to 85 contracting clones were balanced CD4/CD8.

This clonotype was counted many times. Its antigen is not known. TCRdb itself ran the 5' RACE reads through MiXCR, one entry per CDR3 protein. The sample shows around 300,000 distinct CDR3 sequences, around 13% of them seen only once. This receptor was taken from a man aged 18 to 30 who had mild COVID-19 (a few samples of this study predate the infection). Cell type and time point are not known. Sample: PBMCs or a T cell subset sorted from them (not recorded which).

CDR3 DNA sequence: TGCGCCAGCAGCTTGGGATGGGACTCCAAAAACATTCAGTACTTC. Translation gives CASSLGWDSKNIQYF. The rearrangement joins TRBV5-1 to TRBJ2-4, with a weak D call TRBD2 (6 bases). The length of the CDR3 is 15 residues. In germline, CDR1 is SGHRS, CDR2 YFSETQ. Trimming pared 0 bases from V and 2 bases from J, leaving 9 bases between.